The rows below give T cell receptor beta chains drawn from one sample of a study of cytomegalovirus exposure and HLA in healthy donors. Profiled with immunoSEQ multiplex PCR; TCRdb holds only in-frame clones, not every one. The sample includes about 36,000 clones, 60% to 80% seen only once; the top ten take 5% to 8%. Sequenced sample: PBMCs. The receptors originated from a man aged 25-40 years in good health and CMV-seronegative. Both conserved end residues are part of each CDR3. The D gene is left open where the match is weak. Expanded clones are given a class, and other clones once, few, many or no size at all.

J | V | D | size | DNA | CDR3
TRBJ2-3 | TRBV11-3 | - | few | TGTGCCAGCAGCTCACAGGGCATGAGCACAGATACGCAGTATTTT | CASSSQGMSTDTQYF
TRBJ1-4 | TRBV4-3 | TRBD1 | - | TGCGCCAGCAGCCAAGGGGACAGGGGATTAAGCGAAAAACTGTTTTTT | CASSQGDRGLSEKLFF
TRBJ1-6 | TRBV4-2 | - | few | TGTGCCAGCAGCCAAGATCAGGGCTTGGATTCACCCCTCCACTTT | CASSQDQGLDSPLHF
TRBJ2-7 | TRBV7-2 | - | once | TGTGCCAGCAGCTCAAGCCAGGTCAGCTCCTACGAGCAGTACTTC | CASSSSQVSSYEQYF
TRBJ2-3 | TRBV10-1 | TRBD1 | - | TGCGCCAGCAGAGCCGGGACAGGGCAATCAGATACGCAGTATTTT | CASRAGTGQSDTQYF
TRBJ2-1 | TRBV6-1 | TRBD1 | - | TGTGCCAGCAGCCCCCAGGGGGATGAGCAGTTCTTC | CASSPQGDEQFF
TRBJ1-2 | TRBV29-1 | - | - | TGCAGCGTTGTTAGGGGCGTCTATGGCTACACCTTC | CSVVRGVYGYTF
TRBJ2-3 | TRBV21-1 | - | - | TGTGCCAGCAGAAGGGGACTGCTAGCAAGCACAGATACGCAGTATTTT | CASRRGLLASTDTQYF
TRBJ2-5 | TRBV7-2 | TRBD2 | - | TGTGCCAGCAGCTTAAGGAGTAGCGGGGGCAAAGAGACCCAGTACTTC | CASSLRSSGGKETQYF
TRBJ1-2 | TRBV7-6 | - | - | TGTGCCAGCAGCCCAGAGGGGGGGGCAGGAGCAGTGACTGGCTACACCTTC | CASSPEGGAGAVTGYTF
TRBJ2-5 | TRBV6-1 | - | - | TGTGCCAGCAGTAGCGGGCCCTCCCAAGAGACCCAGTACTTC | CASSSGPSQETQYF
TRBJ2-2 | TRBV10-2 | TRBD2 | - | TGCGCCAGCAGTCGACTAGCGCTAGAAACCGGGGAGCTGTTTTTT | CASSRLALETGELFF
TRBJ1-4 | TRBV11-2 | TRBD1 | - | TGTGCCAGCAGCTTAGTAACAGGGGGCTATGAAAAACTGTTTTTT | CASSLVTGGYEKLFF
TRBJ1-2 | TRBV14 | - | - | TGTGCCAGCGCAAGCAGGGTTGGCTATGGCTACACCTTC | CASASRVGYGYTF